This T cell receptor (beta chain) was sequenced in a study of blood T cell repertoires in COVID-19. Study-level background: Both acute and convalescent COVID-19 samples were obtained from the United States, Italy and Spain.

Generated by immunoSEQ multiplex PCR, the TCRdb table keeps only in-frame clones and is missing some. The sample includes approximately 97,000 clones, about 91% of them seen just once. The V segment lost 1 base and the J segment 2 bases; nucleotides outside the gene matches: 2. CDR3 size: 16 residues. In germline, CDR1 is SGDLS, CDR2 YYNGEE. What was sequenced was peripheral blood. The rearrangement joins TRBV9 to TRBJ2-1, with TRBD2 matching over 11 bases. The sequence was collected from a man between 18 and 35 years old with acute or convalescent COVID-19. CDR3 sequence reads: CASSVTSGGAYNEQFF. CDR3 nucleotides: TGTGCCAGCAGCGTAACTAGCGGGGGCGCCTACAATGAGCAGTTCTTC.